The rows below give T cell receptor beta chains drawn from one sample of a study of control samples from healthy donors and cancer patients. Only in-frame clones appear in the TCRdb table, and some are missing; sequencing was by immunoSEQ multiplex PCR. The data contain 200,000 to 250,000 clones, around 94% of them singletons. The sequenced sample consisted of blood. The origin of the receptors is a man aged 45-65 years in good health. Both conserved end residues are part of each CDR3. D genes are given only for firm matches. Expanded clones get a size class; other rows say once, few or many, or leave the size out.

J gene: TRBJ1-1
V gene: TRBV7-8
D gene: TRBD1
clone size: -
CDR3 DNA: TGTGCCAGCAGCTTAGGTGGGACAGGTGGAATCTCCCTCCCGGCAAAAGCTTTCTTT
CDR3 protein: CASSLGGTGGISLPAKAFF

J gene: TRBJ2-1
V gene: TRBV20-1
D gene: TRBD2
clone size: -
CDR3 DNA: TGCAGTGCTAGTAAGGCTAGGGGAGGGAATGAGCAGTTCTTC
CDR3 protein: CSASKARGGNEQFF

J gene: TRBJ1-5
V gene: TRBV2
D gene: TRBD1
clone size: -
CDR3 DNA: TGTGCCAGCAGTGAACGCCTCCGGACAGGGAGTCAGCCCCAGCATTTT
CDR3 protein: CASSERLRTGSQPQHF

J gene: TRBJ2-3
V gene: TRBV7-9
D gene: -
clone size: once
CDR3 DNA: TGTGCCAGCAGCTTACCTATCGATACGCAGTATTTT
CDR3 protein: CASSLPIDTQYF

J gene: TRBJ1-4
V gene: TRBV4-1
D gene: TRBD1
clone size: -
CDR3 DNA: TGCGCCAGCAGCCAATCCGGGACAGGGGGTGAAAAACTGTTTTTT
CDR3 protein: CASSQSGTGGEKLFF

J gene: TRBJ2-5
V gene: TRBV7-2
D gene: TRBD2
clone size: few
CDR3 DNA: TGTGCCAGCAGCCCCCAAAACTCCAGGGGCGGGGGGGTACAAGAGACCCAGTACTTC
CDR3 protein: CASSPQNSRGGGVQETQYF

J gene: TRBJ1-2
V gene: TRBV28
D gene: -
clone size: -
CDR3 DNA: TGTGCCAGCACAGACGCTACAGGGAATTACTATGGCTACACCTTC
CDR3 protein: CASTDATGNYYGYTF

J gene: TRBJ2-5
V gene: TRBV28
D gene: TRBD2
clone size: -
CDR3 DNA: TGTGCCAGCACCGAAACTCTTAGCGGGGTTGAGACCCAGTACTTC
CDR3 protein: CASTETLSGVETQYF

J gene: TRBJ1-5
V gene: TRBV18
D gene: -
clone size: once
CDR3 DNA: TGTGCCAGCTCACCCAACAGGTTCCGGGAGCAGCCCCAGCATTTT
CDR3 protein: CASSPNRFREQPQHF

J gene: TRBJ2-2
V gene: TRBV11-3
D gene: TRBD2
clone size: -
CDR3 DNA: TGTGCCAGCAGCTTATGGGGACTAGCGGGTACCGGTGCCGGGGAGCTGTTTTTT
CDR3 protein: CASSLWGLAGTGAGELFF

J gene: TRBJ1-1
V gene: TRBV19
D gene: TRBD1
clone size: -
CDR3 DNA: TGTGCCAGTAGCCGAGCGGTTGAGACAGGGACCGAAGCTTTCTTT
CDR3 protein: CASSRAVETGTEAFF

J gene: TRBJ2-7
V gene: TRBV6-5
D gene: -
clone size: -
CDR3 DNA: TGTGCCAGCATGCAGTCCTACGAGCAGTACTTC
CDR3 protein: CASMQSYEQYF

J gene: TRBJ1-1
V gene: TRBV19
D gene: -
clone size: -
CDR3 DNA: TGTGCCAGTAGTCTCGGACATCTGAACACTGAAGCTTTCTTT
CDR3 protein: CASSLGHLNTEAFF

J gene: TRBJ1-5
V gene: TRBV10-2
D gene: -
clone size: -
CDR3 DNA: TGCGCCAGCAGTATACAGGGTTTTAATCAGCCCCAGCATTTT
CDR3 protein: CASSIQGFNQPQHF

J gene: TRBJ2-1
V gene: TRBV5-1
D gene: -
clone size: -
CDR3 DNA: TGCGCCAGCAGCTCGGAATTCTCCTACAATGAGCAGTTCTTC
CDR3 protein: CASSSEFSYNEQFF

J gene: TRBJ2-7
V gene: TRBV7-2
D gene: TRBD2
clone size: -
CDR3 DNA: TGTGCCAGCAGCTCAGCCCTAGCGGGGGTCGGCGAGCAGTACTTC
CDR3 protein: CASSSALAGVGEQYF

J gene: TRBJ2-6
V gene: TRBV30
D gene: TRBD1
clone size: -
CDR3 DNA: TGTGCCTGGAGTACACGACAGGGGTGGTCTGGGGCCAACGTCCTGACTTTC
CDR3 protein: CAWSTRQGWSGANVLTF

J gene: TRBJ2-2
V gene: TRBV18
D gene: -
clone size: -
CDR3 DNA: TGTGCCAGCTCACCAGGGGACCGATCGAACACCGGGGAGCTGTTTTTT
CDR3 protein: CASSPGDRSNTGELFF

J gene: TRBJ2-5
V gene: TRBV5-1
D gene: -
clone size: -
CDR3 DNA: TGCGCCAGCAGCTTGGCCGGGGGGCAAGGGGAGACCCAGTACTTC
CDR3 protein: CASSLAGGQGETQYF

J gene: TRBJ2-3
V gene: TRBV7-3
D gene: TRBD2
clone size: -
CDR3 DNA: TGTGCCAGCAGCTTCGGGGGGGCTGGTACAGATACGCAGTATTTT
CDR3 protein: CASSFGGAGTDTQYF

J gene: TRBJ1-2
V gene: TRBV6-2/TRBV6-3
D gene: TRBD1
clone size: -
CDR3 DNA: TGTGCCAGCAGTTACGACAGGGAATATGGCTACACCTTC
CDR3 protein: CASSYDREYGYTF

J gene: TRBJ1-1
V gene: TRBV15
D gene: -
clone size: -
CDR3 DNA: TGTGCCACCAGCAGAGACAGGGGCTATCCCGGGGCTTTCTTT
CDR3 protein: CATSRDRGYPGAFF

J gene: TRBJ2-1
V gene: TRBV11-3
D gene: TRBD1
clone size: -
CDR3 DNA: TGTGCCAGCAGCTCCACAGGGGTATACGAGCAGTTCTTC
CDR3 protein: CASSSTGVYEQFF

J gene: TRBJ2-3
V gene: TRBV7-2
D gene: -
clone size: -
CDR3 DNA: TGTGCCAGCAGCTTAAATAGGGAAGATACGCAGTATTTT
CDR3 protein: CASSLNREDTQYF

J gene: TRBJ1-1
V gene: TRBV4-1
D gene: -
clone size: -
CDR3 DNA: TGCGCCAGCAGCCTGGCGCAGGGAAGGACTGAAGCTTTCTTT
CDR3 protein: CASSLAQGRTEAFF

J gene: TRBJ2-3
V gene: TRBV3-1/TRBV3-2
D gene: TRBD1
clone size: -
CDR3 DNA: TGTGCCAGTGGGAGAGGACAGGGGGGCACAGATACGCAGTATTTT
CDR3 protein: CASGRGQGGTDTQYF

J gene: TRBJ1-2
V gene: TRBV7-2
D gene: -
clone size: -
CDR3 DNA: TGTGCCAGCGGGTACAGGGATAGTGGCTACACCTTC
CDR3 protein: CASGYRDSGYTF

J gene: TRBJ2-1
V gene: TRBV9
D gene: -
clone size: few
CDR3 DNA: TGTGCCAGCAGCGTAGGGGCCGGGACGGACTACAATGAGCAGTTCTTC
CDR3 protein: CASSVGAGTDYNEQFF

J gene: TRBJ2-6
V gene: TRBV5-4
D gene: TRBD2
clone size: -
CDR3 DNA: TGTGCCAGCAGCTCCGGGAGGGGTGCCGTCTCTGGGGCCAACGTCCTGACTTTC
CDR3 protein: CASSSGRGAVSGANVLTF

J gene: TRBJ2-3
V gene: TRBV6-6
D gene: -
clone size: -
CDR3 DNA: TGTGCCAGCAGTTATTTACAGGATCTCGGCACAGATACGCAGTATTTT
CDR3 protein: CASSYLQDLGTDTQYF

J gene: TRBJ1-4
V gene: TRBV6-5
D gene: -
clone size: -
CDR3 DNA: TGTGCCAGCAGGATGTCTGCAACTAATGAAAAACTGTTTTTT
CDR3 protein: CASRMSATNEKLFF

J gene: TRBJ2-3
V gene: TRBV3-1/TRBV3-2
D gene: TRBD2
clone size: -
CDR3 DNA: TGTGCCAGCAGCCAAGTCACGGCGGGGGTCGCGCAGTATTTT
CDR3 protein: CASSQVTAGVAQYF

J gene: TRBJ2-7
V gene: TRBV6-2/TRBV6-3
D gene: TRBD1
clone size: -
CDR3 DNA: TGTGCCAGCAGTTACCCATCGGACAGGGGCGGCTACGAGCAGTACTTC
CDR3 protein: CASSYPSDRGGYEQYF

J gene: TRBJ2-5
V gene: TRBV7-9
D gene: -
clone size: -
CDR3 DNA: TGTGCCAGCAGCTCGAGACAAGCGGCGAGACAAGAGACCCAGTACTTC
CDR3 protein: CASSSRQAARQETQYF

J gene: TRBJ1-1
V gene: TRBV19
D gene: -
clone size: -
CDR3 DNA: TGTGCCAGTAGCAAATATAACAGGGATCGGAATGCTGAAGCTTTCTTT
CDR3 protein: CASSKYNRDRNAEAFF

J gene: TRBJ2-6
V gene: TRBV14
D gene: -
clone size: -
CDR3 DNA: TGTGCCAGCAGCCAAGACCCTTACTCTGGGGCCAACGTCCTGACTTTC
CDR3 protein: CASSQDPYSGANVLTF

J gene: TRBJ1-6
V gene: TRBV7-9
D gene: -
clone size: -
CDR3 DNA: TGTGCCAGCAGCTCAATGGGGGATAATTCACCCCTCCACTTT
CDR3 protein: CASSSMGDNSPLHF

J gene: TRBJ1-2
V gene: TRBV9
D gene: -
clone size: -
CDR3 DNA: TGTGCCAGCAGCCCGCGACAGAGTATCGGTGGCTACACCTTC
CDR3 protein: CASSPRQSIGGYTF

J gene: TRBJ1-5
V gene: TRBV12-3/TRBV12-4
D gene: -
clone size: -
CDR3 DNA: TGTGCCAGCAGTTTACTGGATCAGCCCCAGCATTTT
CDR3 protein: CASSLLDQPQHF

J gene: TRBJ1-1
V gene: TRBV19
D gene: -
clone size: -
CDR3 DNA: TGTGCCAGTAGTGAGGGAACGAACACTGAAGCTTTCTTT
CDR3 protein: CASSEGTNTEAFF

J gene: TRBJ2-2
V gene: TRBV5-1
D gene: TRBD1
clone size: -
CDR3 DNA: TGCGCCAGCGAGGGACAGGGGGCGAACACCGGGGAGCTGTTTTTT
CDR3 protein: CASEGQGANTGELFF

J gene: TRBJ1-2
V gene: TRBV5-4
D gene: -
clone size: -
CDR3 DNA: TGTGCCAGCAGCTTGACTCTGGCGGGGGACTATGGCTACACCTTC
CDR3 protein: CASSLTLAGDYGYTF

J gene: TRBJ2-5
V gene: TRBV10-1
D gene: -
clone size: -
CDR3 DNA: TGCGCCAGCAGTGAGGGGCCGCGACCTAAAGAGACCCAGTACTTC
CDR3 protein: CASSEGPRPKETQYF

J gene: TRBJ2-2
V gene: TRBV15
D gene: -
clone size: -
CDR3 DNA: TGTGCCACCGGACACCTTTTTGGGGAGCTGTTTTTT
CDR3 protein: CATGHLFGELFF

J gene: TRBJ1-5
V gene: TRBV28
D gene: TRBD1
clone size: -
CDR3 DNA: TGTGCCAGCAGCAGCGGGACAGAATATAGCAATCAGCCCCAGCATTTT
CDR3 protein: CASSSGTEYSNQPQHF

J gene: TRBJ1-1
V gene: TRBV28
D gene: -
clone size: -
CDR3 DNA: TGTGCCAGCAGTTTAGCGAACAGGGTGATGAACACTGAAGCTTTCTTT
CDR3 protein: CASSLANRVMNTEAFF

J gene: TRBJ2-2
V gene: TRBV6-1
D gene: TRBD1
clone size: -
CDR3 DNA: TGTGCCAGCAGTGTGCCGGGACAGGGGAGGACCGGGGAGCTGTTTTTT
CDR3 protein: CASSVPGQGRTGELFF

J gene: TRBJ2-5
V gene: TRBV5-4
D gene: -
clone size: -
CDR3 DNA: TGTGCCAGCAGCTTGGACGGGAATGAGGAGACCCAGTACTTC
CDR3 protein: CASSLDGNEETQYF

J gene: TRBJ1-1
V gene: TRBV14
D gene: -
clone size: -
CDR3 DNA: TGTGCCAGCAGCCAAGATCACGGAACTGAAGCTTTCTTT
CDR3 protein: CASSQDHGTEAFF

J gene: TRBJ2-3
V gene: TRBV9
D gene: -
clone size: -
CDR3 DNA: TGTGCCAGCAGCACCTCCCGGGCGAGTACGGAACTATATACGCAGTATTTT
CDR3 protein: CASSTSRASTELYTQYF

J gene: TRBJ1-6
V gene: TRBV7-2
D gene: -
clone size: -
CDR3 DNA: TGTGCCAGCAGCTTAGGATGGACGGGAAACGGAAGGCCCCTCCACTTT
CDR3 protein: CASSLGWTGNGRPLHF

J gene: TRBJ1-5
V gene: TRBV19
D gene: -
clone size: -
CDR3 DNA: TGTGCCAGTAGCAAAAATAGACGGAATAGCAATCAGCCCCAGCATTTT
CDR3 protein: CASSKNRRNSNQPQHF

J gene: TRBJ1-5
V gene: TRBV19
D gene: -
clone size: -
CDR3 DNA: TGTGCCAGTAGTATTCGGACAGTGAATCAGCCCCAGCATTTT
CDR3 protein: CASSIRTVNQPQHF